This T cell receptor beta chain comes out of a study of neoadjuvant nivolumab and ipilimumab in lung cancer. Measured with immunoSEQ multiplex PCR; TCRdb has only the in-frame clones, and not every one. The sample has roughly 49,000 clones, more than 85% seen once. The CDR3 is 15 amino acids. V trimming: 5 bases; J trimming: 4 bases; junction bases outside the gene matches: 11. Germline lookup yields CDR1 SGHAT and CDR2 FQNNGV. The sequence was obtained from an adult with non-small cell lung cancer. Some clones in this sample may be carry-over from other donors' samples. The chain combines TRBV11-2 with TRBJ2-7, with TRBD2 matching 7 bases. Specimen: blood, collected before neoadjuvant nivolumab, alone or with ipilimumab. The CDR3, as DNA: TGTGCCAGCAGCCCGTATGGTGAGGGAGGGTACGAGCAGTACTTC. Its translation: CASSPYGEGGYEQYF.